Below are 15 T cell receptor beta chains sequenced from a single sample in a study of cytomegalovirus exposure and HLA in healthy donors. Amplification used 60 Vbeta primers and 13 Jbeta primers. Sequencing was performed with immunoSEQ multiplex PCR; in TCRdb, only in-frame clones are kept and a portion is missing. Of 140,000 to 150,000 clones in the sample, almost 80% were seen once. The source material was PBMCs. The source is a woman in her twenties or thirties in good health and CMV-seronegative.

This chain connects TRBV27 to TRBJ2-7; D call uncertain. The germline V gene encodes CDR1 MNHEY and CDR2 SMNVEV (reference sequence). Trimming took off 5 bases at V and 3 bases at J, with 14 bases between the two ends. This CDR3 comprises 14 residues. The chain's CDR3 is CASSTTSSSYEQYF. The CDR3, as DNA: TGTGCCAGCAGTACCACATCCTCTAGCTACGAGCAGTACTTC.

The rearrangement uses TRBV29-1 and TRBJ1-2; no definite D call. The ends were cut back, 6 bases at V and 5 bases at J, with 13 bases in the middle. Germline values: CDR1 SQVTM, CDR2 ANQGSEA. This CDR3 is 12 amino acids long. CDR3 in DNA: TGCAGCGTCCCGGCCTACGGGTATGGCTACACCTTC. Its translation: CSVPAYGYGYTF.

The chain combines TRBV30 with TRBJ1-5; TRBD1 matches 10 bases. V lost 0 bases, J lost 11 bases, and 16 bases stayed unmatched. Germline loops: CDR1 GTSNPN, CDR2 SVGIG (reference sequence). The CDR3 covers 17 residues. The CDR3 region has the DNA TGTGCCTGGAGTGTGTGGTCGTTTGGACAGGGGGAACGGACCCAGCATTTT. It translates to CAWSVWSFGQGERTQHF.

This chain connects TRBV11-2 to TRBJ2-4; 9 nucleotides agree with TRBD1. Per the germline V gene, CDR1 is SGHAT and CDR2 is FQNNGV. This CDR3 has 13 residues. Losses at the gene ends were 0 bases for V and 16 bases for J; bases not matched to a gene: 7. The CDR3 sequence: CASSLEVTGGNYF. The CDR3 coding sequence is TGTGCCAGCAGCTTAGAGGTCACAGGGGGCAACTACTTC.

The chain recombines TRBV4-1 with TRBJ2-3; 9 nucleotides line up with TRBD2. The CDR3 contains 17 residues. Germline-derived CDR1 and CDR2 are MGHRA and YSYEKL. V was pared by 0 bases and J by 3 bases, with 7 bases of the junction left unmatched. DNA for the CDR3: TGCGCCAGCAGCCAAGATCAGGGGCGGGGGGGGACAGATACGCAGTATTTT. The encoded protein is CASSQDQGRGGTDTQYF.

The J gene is TRBJ2-6, the V gene TRBV6-1, with TRBD1 identical over 10 bases. Germline V gene lookup returns CDR1 MNHNS and CDR2 SASEGT. This CDR3 contains 17 residues. The V gene end was trimmed by 1 base and the J gene end by 4 bases; junction bases not matched to a gene: 4. The CDR3 protein is CASSEVPGQGGANVLTF. The CDR3, as DNA: TGTGCCAGCAGTGAAGTACCGGGACAGGGGGGGGCCAACGTCCTGACTTTC.

The gene calls are TRBV28 and TRBJ2-3; 7 nucleotides line up with TRBD1. Germline CDR1 reads MDHEN; CDR2 reads SYDVKM. Trimming cost V 5 bases and J 4 bases; bases outside gene matches: 6. The CDR3 runs to 14 residues. This CDR3 reads CASSIPGTADTQYF. In nucleotides, the CDR3 is TGTGCCAGCAGTATCCCCGGGACAGCAGATACGCAGTATTTT.

This clone was recorded a few times. This chain connects TRBV5-4 to TRBJ2-7, with 7 bases that match TRBD1. CDR3 length equals 13 residues. V lost 3 bases, J lost 6 bases, and 6 bases stayed unmatched. From germline, CDR1 is SGHNT and CDR2 YYREEE (reference sequence). CDR3 in amino acids: CASSWDRGSEQYF. CDR3 sequence (DNA): TGTGCCAGCAGCTGGGACAGAGGGAGCGAGCAGTACTTC.

This clone was observed a handful of times. V and J are TRBV7-8 and TRBJ1-5; D remains ambiguous. V lost 1 base and J lost 2, with 12 bases in between. Germline V gives CDR1 SGHVS, CDR2 FQNEAQ. This CDR3 is 16 amino acids long. Here the CDR3 reads CASSLVGRLGNQPQHF. The CDR3 region has the DNA TGTGCCAGCAGCTTAGTTGGCAGGCTGGGCAATCAGCCCCAGCATTTT. The full variable domain, rest sourced from reference TRBV7-8 and TRBJ1-5, is GAGVSQSPRYKVAKRGQDVALRCDPISGHVSLFWYQQALGQGPEFLTYFQNEAQLDKSGLPSDRFFAERPEGSVSTLKIQRTQQEDSAVYLCASSLVGRLGNQPQHFGDGTRLSIL.

The chain has TRBV6-5 and TRBJ2-5, with TRBD2 identical over 11 bases. The V gene end was trimmed by 6 bases and the J gene end by 9 bases; junction bases not matched to a gene: 12. In germline, CDR1 is MNHEY, CDR2 SVGAGI. The CDR3 has 15 residues. This chain's CDR3 is CASSRLLAGEAAQYF. The CDR3, as DNA: TGTGCCAGCAGCAGACTACTAGCGGGGGAGGCGGCCCAGTACTTC.

The genes are TRBV5-1 and TRBJ2-5; D is unclear. Germline V gene sequence: CDR1 SGHRS, CDR2 YFSETQ. The CDR3 contains 12 residues. Trimming stripped 5 bases from V and 2 bases from J, with 7 bases between. CDR3 sequence reads: CASRVAQETQYF. The CDR3 DNA reads TGCGCCAGCAGGGTAGCTCAAGAGACCCAGTACTTC.

This chain connects TRBV5-6 to TRBJ2-2, with 9 bases matching TRBD1. Germline V gene sequence: CDR1 SGHDT, CDR2 YYEEEE. This CDR3 spans 15 amino acids. V trimming: 3 bases; J trimming: 4 bases; junction bases outside the gene matches: 4. The CDR3 sequence is CASSSGTGFTGELFF. CDR3 bases: TGTGCCAGCAGCTCCGGGACAGGGTTCACCGGGGAGCTGTTTTTT.

The chain has TRBV6-1 and TRBJ2-3; 7 bases agree with TRBD1. The trim removed 10 bases at V and 1 base at J, leaving 11 bases unmatched. Germline CDR1 MNHNS, CDR2 SASEGT. CDR3 size: 15 residues. CDR3 residues: CATNGNTGGTDTQYF. The CDR3 region has the DNA TGTGCCACCAACGGGAACACAGGGGGCACAGATACGCAGTATTTT.

The V and J genes are TRBV12-5 and TRBJ2-5, with a tentative D call TRBD2 (5 bases). The CDR3 runs 16 residues. Trimming stripped 0 bases from V and 2 bases from J, with 13 bases between. Germline values: CDR1 LGHNT, CDR2 FRNRAP. In nucleotides, the CDR3 is TGTGCTAGTGGTTTGGTCCCGCGAGGCGGGCAAGAGACCCAGTACTTC. This sequence encodes CASGLVPRGGQETQYF.

DNA for the CDR3: TGTGCCAGCAGCCCTAGTTTCGGGTCGGGTGGAAACACCATATATTTT. It codes for CASSPSFGSGGNTIYF. The rearrangement uses TRBV9 and TRBJ1-3; D remains unclear. Per the germline V gene, CDR1 is SGDLS and CDR2 is YYNGEE. The length of the CDR3 is 16 residues. Deletions cut 4 bases from V and 3 bases from J, with 17 bases between.